Shown below are 12 T cell receptor beta chains from a single sample sequenced in a study of blood T cell repertoires in COVID-19. The protocol was immunoSEQ multiplex PCR, while the TCRdb copy is restricted to in-frame clones and leaves out a portion. This sample has 250,000 to 350,000 clones; approximately 86% occur once, and the top ten carry about 2.2%. Sequenced sample: peripheral blood. Every receptor here comes from a woman in her forties or fifties who had recovered from COVID-19.

The chain carries TRBV7-8 and TRBJ2-7; 10 bases are shared with TRBD1. Trimming removed 1 base from V and 4 bases from J; junction bases left unmatched: 4. Germline lookup yields CDR1 SGHVS and CDR2 FQNEAQ. This CDR3 has 15 residues. DNA for the CDR3: TGTGCCAGCAGCTTAGAGAGGGGACAGGGGTACGAGCAGTACTTC. It encodes CASSLERGQGYEQYF.

This clone was seen a handful of times. The chain is built from TRBV9 and TRBJ2-2; D perhaps matches TRBD2 (6 bases). From germline, CDR1 is SGDLS and CDR2 YYNGEE. The V gene lost 5 bases and the J gene lost 4 bases, with 15 bases spanning the gap. CDR3 length equals 15 residues. Here the CDR3 reads CASSKTSGVTGELFF. In nucleotides, the CDR3 is TGTGCCAGCAGTAAAACTTCGGGGGTCACCGGGGAGCTGTTTTTT.

This rearrangement joins TRBV7-8 to TRBJ1-1, with 8 bases aligning to TRBD1. The CDR3 consists of 15 residues. CDR1 SGHVS and CDR2 FQNEAQ come from the germline V gene. V was clipped by 2 bases and J by 5 bases; unmatched bases: 7. The CDR3 DNA follows: TGTGCCAGCAGCTTATTTGGACAGGGAGGGACTGAAGCTTTCTTT. Encoded protein: CASSLFGQGGTEAFF.

This clone appeared once. V gene TRBV4-2 combines with J gene TRBJ1-1; TRBD1 matches at 8 bases. Germline V lookup: CDR1 LGHNA, CDR2 YNFKEQ. Trimming removed 1 base from V and 11 bases from J; junction bases left unmatched: 12. The CDR3 is 15 amino acids. The CDR3 DNA is TGTGCCAGCAGCCAAGGGGGGGCAGGGGGCTTTTCGGCTTTCTTT. It codes for CASSQGGAGGFSAFF.

This chain uses TRBV30 with TRBJ1-6; D remains unclear. CDR3 length: 15 residues. V was clipped by 4 bases and J by 10 bases, with 20 bases between them. Germline-derived CDR1 and CDR2 are GTSNPN and SVGIG (reference sequence). In DNA form, the CDR3 reads TGTGCCTGGACCGGATCTAACAGCGGAGGGTCACCCCTCCACTTT. Translating it yields CAWTGSNSGGSPLHF.

V and J are TRBV9 and TRBJ1-6, with D perhaps TRBD1 (6 bases). The germline CDR1 and CDR2 sequences are SGDLS and YYNGEE. The germline V and J ends were trimmed by 3 bases and 0 bases, with 13 bases remaining between them. This CDR3 has 17 amino acids. The CDR3 DNA sequence: TGTGCCAGCAGCGCGGGGACAAGAAGCTCCTATAATTCACCCCTCCACTTT. Protein: CASSAGTRSSYNSPLHF.

This clone showed up just once. This chain connects TRBV4-3 to TRBJ1-4, with 9 bases aligning to TRBD1. The CDR3 covers 14 residues. CDR1 is LGHNA and CDR2 is YSLEER in the germline V gene. V was pared by 1 base and J by 6 bases, with 0 bases of the junction left unmatched. CDR3 sequence (DNA): TGCGCCAGCAGCCAAGGACAGGGGGATGAAAAACTGTTTTTT. Protein: CASSQGQGDEKLFF.

The rearrangement links TRBV14 to TRBJ2-7, with D possibly TRBD1 on 5 matching bases. V was cut by 0 bases and J by 5 bases, with 11 bases left in between. Germline lookup yields CDR1 SGHDN and CDR2 FVKESK. CDR3 length: 14 amino acids. DNA of the CDR3: TGTGCCAGCAGCCAAGATCTTGGGGCCAACGAGCAGTACTTC. Its translation: CASSQDLGANEQYF.

The chain employs TRBV30 and TRBJ1-1, with 7 bases identical to TRBD1. Trimming at V came to 5 bases and at J to 3 bases, leaving 6 bases not matched to a gene. CDR1 and CDR2 (germline): GTSNPN, SVGIG (reference sequence). The CDR3 runs 13 residues. The CDR3 protein is CAWDRVLHTEAFF. The CDR3 bases are TGTGCCTGGGACAGGGTTTTGCACACTGAAGCTTTCTTT.

J is TRBJ1-5 and V is TRBV27; the D gene is possibly TRBD1 (5 bases). Trimming stripped 11 bases from V and 7 bases from J, with 15 bases between. CDR1 is MNHEY, CDR2 SMNVEV, per germline (reference sequence). This CDR3 has 12 amino acids. The CDR3 region is CADGGFGQPQHF. The CDR3 DNA reads TGTGCCGACGGGGGATTCGGGCAGCCCCAGCATTTT.

This chain connects TRBV3-1 (or the pseudogene TRBV3-2) to TRBJ1-1; D gene unclear. V was cut by 0 bases and J by 6 bases, with 8 bases left in between. CDR3 size: 13 residues. Germline V gene data show CDR1 as LGHDT and CDR2 as YNNKEL (reference sequence). The CDR3 here is CASSQDHSPEAFF. In DNA, the CDR3 is TGTGCCAGCAGCCAAGATCACAGTCCTGAAGCTTTCTTT.

This rearrangement joins TRBV4-2 to TRBJ1-2, with 7 nucleotides matching TRBD1. The CDR3 loop spans 17 amino acids. V dropped 0 bases and J dropped 1; count of bases not matched to a gene: 8. Germline V gene data show CDR1 as LGHNA and CDR2 as YNFKEQ. CDR3 loop: CASSQDRRQGLNYGYTF. For the CDR3, the DNA is TGTGCCAGCAGCCAAGACCGAAGACAGGGCCTTAACTATGGCTACACCTTC.